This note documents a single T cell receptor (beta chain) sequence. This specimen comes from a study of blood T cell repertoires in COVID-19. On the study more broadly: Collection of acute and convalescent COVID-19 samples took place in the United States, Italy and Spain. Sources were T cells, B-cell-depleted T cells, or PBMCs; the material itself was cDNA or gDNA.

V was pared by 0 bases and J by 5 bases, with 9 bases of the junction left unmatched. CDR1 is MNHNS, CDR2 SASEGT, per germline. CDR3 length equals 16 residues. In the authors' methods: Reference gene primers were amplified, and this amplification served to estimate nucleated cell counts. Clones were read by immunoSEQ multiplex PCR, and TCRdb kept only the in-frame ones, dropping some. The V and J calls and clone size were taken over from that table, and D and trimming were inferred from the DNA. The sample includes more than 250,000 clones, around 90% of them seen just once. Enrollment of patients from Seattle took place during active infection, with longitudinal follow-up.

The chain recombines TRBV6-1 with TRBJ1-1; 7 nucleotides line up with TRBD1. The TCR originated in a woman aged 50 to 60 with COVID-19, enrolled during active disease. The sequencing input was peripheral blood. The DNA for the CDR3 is TGTGCCAGCAGTGAAGCCCCCCGGACAGGAAAAACTGAAGCTTTCTTT. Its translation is CASSEAPRTGKTEAFF.